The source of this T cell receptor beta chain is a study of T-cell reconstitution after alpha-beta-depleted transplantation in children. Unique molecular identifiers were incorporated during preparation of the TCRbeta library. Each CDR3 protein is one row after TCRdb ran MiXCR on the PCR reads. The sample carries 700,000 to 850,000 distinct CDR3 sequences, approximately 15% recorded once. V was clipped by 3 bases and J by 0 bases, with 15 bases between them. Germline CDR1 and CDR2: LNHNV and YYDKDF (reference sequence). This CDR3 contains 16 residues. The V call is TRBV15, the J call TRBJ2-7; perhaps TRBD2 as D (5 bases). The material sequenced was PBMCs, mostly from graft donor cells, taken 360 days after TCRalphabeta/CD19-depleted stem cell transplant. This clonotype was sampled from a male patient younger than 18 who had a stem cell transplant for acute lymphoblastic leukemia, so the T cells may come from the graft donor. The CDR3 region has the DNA TGTGCCACCAGCAGCAGGACTCTCGCACGCTCCTACGAGCAGTACTTC. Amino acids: CATSSRTLARSYEQYF.